Shown below are 11 T cell receptor beta chains from a single sample sequenced in a study of tumor-infiltrating lymphocytes in oesophageal squamous cell carcinoma. MiXCR, run by TCRdb on the PCR reads, gives a single entry per CDR3 protein. Of over 20,000 distinct CDR3 sequences in the sample, about two fifths were seen once. The sequencing sample was made of esophageal tumor tissue. The receptor source for this set is a male donor with esophageal squamous cell carcinoma.

Many counts were recorded for this clonotype. V gene TRBV5-1 combines with J gene TRBJ2-7, with 7 nucleotides matching TRBD2. V was pared by 1 base and J by 3 bases, with 4 bases of the junction left unmatched. The CDR3 spans 14 residues. Germline V lookup: CDR1 SGHRS, CDR2 YFSETQ. CDR3 DNA sequence: TGCGCCAGCAGCTTGCTTCCTAGCGGCTACGAGCAGTACTTC. As protein: CASSLLPSGYEQYF.

The table lists this clonotype with a few counts. Compared with germline, one end of the junction differs, possibly owing to a read error. The V gene is TRBV7-7, the J gene TRBJ2-5, with TRBD2 as a possible D gene (5 bases). This CDR3 has 14 amino acids. Germline V lookup: CDR1 SSHAT, CDR2 FNYEAQ (reference sequence). Written as DNA, the CDR3 is TGTGCTAGCAGCCCATCGGGGATACAAGAGACCCAGTACTTC. It yields the protein CASSPSGIQETQYF.

This clonotype was counted only a few times. The chain joins TRBV18 to TRBJ2-5; 10 nucleotides agree with TRBD1. The DNA end favors TRBJ2-7, so the J call may be wrong. This CDR3 region has 17 residues. Germline assignment: CDR1 KGHSH and CDR2 LQKENI. The CDR3 DNA follows: TGTGCCAGCTCATACATGGCTCCCGGGACAGGGGACCGCGAGCAGTACTTC. Translation gives CASSYMAPGTGDREQYF.

V usage is TRBV27 and J usage is TRBJ2-1; unclear D gene. The DNA end lines up better with TRBJ1-2; the J call may be wrong. This CDR3 is 13 amino acids long. Germline V gives CDR1 MNHEY, CDR2 SMNVEV (reference sequence). The CDR3 spells CASSFFSNYGYTF. Here the CDR3 DNA reads TGTGCCAGCAGTTTTTTCAGTAACTATGGCTACACCTTC.

This chain connects TRBV7-9 to TRBJ1-4; TRBD1 might be the D (5 bases). This CDR3 is built from 15 residues. Germline CDR1 SEHNR, CDR2 FQNEAQ (reference sequence). Trimming left V 5 bases short and J 2 bases short, with 12 bases between. CDR3 amino acids: CASSPPGRTNEKLFF. Written as DNA, the CDR3 is TGTGCCAGCAGCCCGCCGGGACGGACTAATGAAAAACTGTTTTTT.

This clonotype was seen at least ten times. The V and J genes are TRBV4-2 and TRBJ2-2; TRBD2 agrees at 9 bases. The CDR3 is 18 amino acids. The V segment lost 0 bases and the J segment 2 bases; nucleotides outside the gene matches: 7. Per the germline V gene, CDR1 is LGHNA and CDR2 is YNFKEQ. For the CDR3, the DNA is TGTGCCAGCAGCCAAGATATTTTAGCGGGGGTAAACACCGGGGAGCTGTTTTTT. This sequence encodes CASSQDILAGVNTGELFF.

The chain joins TRBV18 to TRBJ1-1, with a weak D call TRBD1 (6 bases). There are 15 residues in the CDR3. CDR1 and CDR2 (germline): KGHSH, LQKENI. Trimming removed 3 bases at V and 1 base at J, with 12 bases between. As DNA, the CDR3 is TGTGCCAGCTCACCCTCGCGAGGGGGGAACACTGAAGCTTTCTTT. Its translation is CASSPSRGGNTEAFF. The full variable domain, rest sourced from reference TRBV18 and TRBJ1-1, is NAGVMQNPRHLVRRRGQEARLRCSPMKGHSHVYWYRQLPEEGLKFMVYLQKENIIDESGMPKERFSAEFPKEGPSILRIQQVVRGDSAAYFCASSPSRGGNTEAFFGQGTRLTVV.

CDR3 in amino acids: CASSLDRGYYEQYF. CDR3 DNA: TGTGCCAGCAGCTTGGACAGGGGGTACTACGAGCAGTACTTC. V gene TRBV7-2 combines with J gene TRBJ2-1, with 10 bases that match TRBD1. The DNA end lines up better with TRBJ2-7; the J call may be wrong. The CDR3 has 14 residues. Germline V lookup: CDR1 SGHTA, CDR2 FQGNSA.

This clonotype was seen ten or more times. The gene calls are TRBV28 and TRBJ2-7; the D is unclear. Per germline, CDR1 MDHEN and CDR2 SYDVKM. The CDR3 loop spans 14 amino acids. V gave up 5 bases and J gave up 3 bases, with 14 bases separating them. CDR3 coding DNA: TGTGCCAGCAGTCGGAGCGCGCGGAGCTACGAGCAGTACTTC. Protein sequence: CASSRSARSYEQYF.

This clonotype was counted many times. Since no conserved phenylalanine or tryptophan closes the CDR3, a read error is the likely cause. Because the CDR3's place on the DNA is in doubt, the DNA is left out and the CDR3 is given as listed by TCRdb. This sequence joins TRBV28 and TRBJ2-6; the DNA was not compared with TRBD2, the D call given in the table. The CDR3 adds up to 8 amino acids, both ends counted. The germline gives CDR1 MDHEN, CDR2 SYDVKM. The CDR3 reads CASSFPSG.

This clonotype has more than one count but fewer than ten. The V gene is TRBV7-2, the J gene TRBJ2-5; 11 bases agree with TRBD2. The end of the DNA is better explained by TRBJ2-1, so the J call may be wrong. CDR3 size: 15 residues. The germline V gene encodes CDR1 SGHTA and CDR2 FQGNSA. The DNA for the CDR3 is TGTGCCAGCAGCTCGACTAGCGGGGTATTGGGTGAGCAGTTCTTC. Its protein product is CASSSTSGVLGEQFF.